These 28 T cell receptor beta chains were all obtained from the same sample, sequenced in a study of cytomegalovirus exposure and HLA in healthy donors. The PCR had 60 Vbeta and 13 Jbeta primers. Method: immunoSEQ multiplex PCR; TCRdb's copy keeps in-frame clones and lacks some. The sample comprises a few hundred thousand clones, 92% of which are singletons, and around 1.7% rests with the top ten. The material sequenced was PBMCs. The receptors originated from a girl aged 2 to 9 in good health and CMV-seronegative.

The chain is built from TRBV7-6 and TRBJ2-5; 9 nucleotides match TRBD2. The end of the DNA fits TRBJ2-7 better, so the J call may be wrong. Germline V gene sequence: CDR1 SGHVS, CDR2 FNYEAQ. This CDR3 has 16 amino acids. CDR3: CASSLGGGALSYEQYF. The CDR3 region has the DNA TGTGCCAGCAGCTTAGGCGGGGGGGCTCTCTCCTACGAGCAGTACTTC.

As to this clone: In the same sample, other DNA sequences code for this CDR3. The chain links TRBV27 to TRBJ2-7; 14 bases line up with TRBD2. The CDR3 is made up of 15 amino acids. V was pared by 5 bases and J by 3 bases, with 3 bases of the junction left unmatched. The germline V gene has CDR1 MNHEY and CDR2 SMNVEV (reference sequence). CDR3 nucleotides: TGTGCCAGCAGTCTGGGACTAGCGGGAGTCTACGAGCAGTACTTC. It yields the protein CASSLGLAGVYEQYF.

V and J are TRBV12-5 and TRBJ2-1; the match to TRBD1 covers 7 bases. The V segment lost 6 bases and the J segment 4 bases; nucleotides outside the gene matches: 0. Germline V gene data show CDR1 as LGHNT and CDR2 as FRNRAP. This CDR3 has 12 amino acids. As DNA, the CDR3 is TGTGCTAGTGGACAGGGGTACAATGAGCAGTTCTTC. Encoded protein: CASGQGYNEQFF.

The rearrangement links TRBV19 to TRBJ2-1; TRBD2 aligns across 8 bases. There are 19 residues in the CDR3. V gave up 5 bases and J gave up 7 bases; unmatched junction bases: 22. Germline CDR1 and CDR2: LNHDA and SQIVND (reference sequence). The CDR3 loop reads CASSGGKAGDRKVWNEQFF. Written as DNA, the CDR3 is TGTGCCAGTAGTGGGGGGAAAGCGGGAGATCGTAAGGTGTGGAATGAGCAGTTCTTC.

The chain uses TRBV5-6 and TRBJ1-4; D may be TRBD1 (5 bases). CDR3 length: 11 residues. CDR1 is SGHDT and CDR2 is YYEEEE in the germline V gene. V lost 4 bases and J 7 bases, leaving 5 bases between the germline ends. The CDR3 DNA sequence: TGTGCCAGCAGCCAGGGTGAAAAACTGTTTTTT. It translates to CASSQGEKLFF. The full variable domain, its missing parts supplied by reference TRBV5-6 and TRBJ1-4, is DAGVTQSPTHLIKTRGQQVTLRCSPKSGHDTVSWYQQALGQGPQFIFQYYEEEERQRGNFPDRFSGHQFPNYSSELNVNALLLGDSALYLCASSQGEKLFFGSGTQLSVL.

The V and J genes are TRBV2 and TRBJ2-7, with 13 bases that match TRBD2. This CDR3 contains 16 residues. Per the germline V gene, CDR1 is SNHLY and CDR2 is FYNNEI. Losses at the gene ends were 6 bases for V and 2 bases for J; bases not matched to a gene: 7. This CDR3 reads CASRPRLAGGTYEQYF. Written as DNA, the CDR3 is TGTGCCAGCAGGCCCAGACTAGCGGGGGGAACCTACGAGCAGTACTTC.

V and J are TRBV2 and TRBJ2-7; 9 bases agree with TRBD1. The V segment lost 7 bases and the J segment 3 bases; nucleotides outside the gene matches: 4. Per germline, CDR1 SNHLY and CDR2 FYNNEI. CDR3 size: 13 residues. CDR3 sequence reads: CASTTGGDYEQYF. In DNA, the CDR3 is TGTGCCAGCACGACAGGGGGGGACTACGAGCAGTACTTC.

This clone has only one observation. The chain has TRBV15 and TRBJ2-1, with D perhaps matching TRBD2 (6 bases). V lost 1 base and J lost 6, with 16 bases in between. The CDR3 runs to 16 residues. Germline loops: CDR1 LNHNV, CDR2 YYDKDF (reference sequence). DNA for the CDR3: TGTGCCACCAGCAGAGCGGAGGGCTTGGAGGTCAATGAGCAGTTCTTC. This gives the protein CATSRAEGLEVNEQFF. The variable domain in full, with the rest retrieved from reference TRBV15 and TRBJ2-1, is DAMVIQNPRYQVTQFGKPVTLSCSQTLNHNVMYWYQQKSSQAPKLLFHYYDKDFNNEADTPDNFQSRRPNTSFCFLDIRSPGLGDTAMYLCATSRAEGLEVNEQFFGPGTRLTVL.

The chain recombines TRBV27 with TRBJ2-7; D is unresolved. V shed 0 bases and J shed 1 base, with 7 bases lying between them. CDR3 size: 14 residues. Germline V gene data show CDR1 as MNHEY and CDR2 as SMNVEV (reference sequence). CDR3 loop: CASSLSERSYEQYF. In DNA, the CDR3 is TGTGCCAGCAGTTTATCTGAGAGATCCTACGAGCAGTACTTC.

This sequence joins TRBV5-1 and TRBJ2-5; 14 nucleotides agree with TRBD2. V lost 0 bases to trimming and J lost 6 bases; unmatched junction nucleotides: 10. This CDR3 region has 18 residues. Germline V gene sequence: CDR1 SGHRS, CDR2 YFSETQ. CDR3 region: CASSLAQPGTSGRQTQYF. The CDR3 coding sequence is TGCGCCAGCAGCTTGGCCCAGCCCGGGACTAGCGGGAGACAGACCCAGTACTTC.

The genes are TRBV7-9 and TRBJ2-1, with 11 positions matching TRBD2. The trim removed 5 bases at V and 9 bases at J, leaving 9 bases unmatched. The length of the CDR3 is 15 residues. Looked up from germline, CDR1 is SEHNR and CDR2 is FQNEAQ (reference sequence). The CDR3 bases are TGTGCCAGCAGCCAGGGACTAGCGGAGATGGGTGAGCAGTTCTTC. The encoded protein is CASSQGLAEMGEQFF.

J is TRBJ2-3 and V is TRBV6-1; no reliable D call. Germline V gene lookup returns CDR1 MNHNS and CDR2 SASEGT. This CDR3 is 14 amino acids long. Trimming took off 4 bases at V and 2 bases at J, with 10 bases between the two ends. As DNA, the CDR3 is TGTGCCAGCAGTGTTGGCAGATTCACAGATACGCAGTATTTT. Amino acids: CASSVGRFTDTQYF.

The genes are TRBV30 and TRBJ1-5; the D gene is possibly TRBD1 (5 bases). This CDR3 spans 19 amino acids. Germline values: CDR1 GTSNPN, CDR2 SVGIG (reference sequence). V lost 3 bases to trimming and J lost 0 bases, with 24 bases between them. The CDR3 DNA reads TGTGCCTGGAGCCCACGGGGGAGGGACGTGGGTTATAGCAATCAGCCCCAGCATTTT. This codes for CAWSPRGRDVGYSNQPQHF.

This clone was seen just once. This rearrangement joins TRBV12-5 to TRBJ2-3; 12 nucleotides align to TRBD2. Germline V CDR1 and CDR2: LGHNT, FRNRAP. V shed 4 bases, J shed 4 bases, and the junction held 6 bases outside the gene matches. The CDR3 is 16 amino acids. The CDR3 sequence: CASGSPSGRVADTQYF. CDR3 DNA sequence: TGTGCTAGTGGTTCACCTAGCGGGAGGGTCGCAGATACGCAGTATTTT.

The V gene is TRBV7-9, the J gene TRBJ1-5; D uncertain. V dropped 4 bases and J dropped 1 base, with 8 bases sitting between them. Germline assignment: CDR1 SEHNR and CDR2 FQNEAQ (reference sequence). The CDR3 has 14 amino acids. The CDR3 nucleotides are TGTGCCAGCAGCTCGACGGGAAGCAATCAGCCCCAGCATTTT. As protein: CASSSTGSNQPQHF.

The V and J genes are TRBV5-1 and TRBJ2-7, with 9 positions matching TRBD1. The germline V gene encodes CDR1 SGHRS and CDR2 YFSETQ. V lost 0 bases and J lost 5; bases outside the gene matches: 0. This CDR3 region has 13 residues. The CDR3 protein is CASSLGTGDEQYF. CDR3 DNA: TGCGCCAGCAGCTTGGGGACAGGGGACGAGCAGTACTTC.

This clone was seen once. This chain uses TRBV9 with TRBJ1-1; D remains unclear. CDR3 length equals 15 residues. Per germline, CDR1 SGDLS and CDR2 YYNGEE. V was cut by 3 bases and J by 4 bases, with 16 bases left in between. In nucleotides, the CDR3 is TGTGCCAGCAGCGAAATATTGAGCCGGGGCACTGAAGCTTTCTTT. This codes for CASSEILSRGTEAFF.

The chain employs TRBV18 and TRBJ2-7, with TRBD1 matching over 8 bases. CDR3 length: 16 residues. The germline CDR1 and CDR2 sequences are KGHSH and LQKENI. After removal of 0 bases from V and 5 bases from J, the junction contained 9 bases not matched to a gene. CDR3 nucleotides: TGTGCCAGCTCACCACCGGGAACAGGGGGGTTAGACGAGCAGTACTTC. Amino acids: CASSPPGTGGLDEQYF.

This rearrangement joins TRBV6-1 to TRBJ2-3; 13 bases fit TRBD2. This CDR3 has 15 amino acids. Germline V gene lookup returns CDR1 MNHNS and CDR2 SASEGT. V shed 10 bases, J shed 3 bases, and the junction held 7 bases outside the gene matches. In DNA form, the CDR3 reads TGTGCCACCGAACTAGCGGGAGGGTTTACAGATACGCAGTATTTT. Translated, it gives CATELAGGFTDTQYF.

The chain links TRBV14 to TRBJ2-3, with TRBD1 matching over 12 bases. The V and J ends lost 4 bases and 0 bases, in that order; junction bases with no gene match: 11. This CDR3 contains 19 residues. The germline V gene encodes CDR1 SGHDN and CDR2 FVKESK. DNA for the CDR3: TGTGCCAGCAGCCCCATCGAGGGACAGGGGGCGCCCAGCACAGATACGCAGTATTTT. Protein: CASSPIEGQGAPSTDTQYF.

The CDR3 sequence is CASSLVASGVSGANVLTF. As DNA, the CDR3 is TGCGCCAGCAGCTTGGTGGCTAGCGGTGTCTCTGGGGCCAACGTCCTGACTTTC. V is TRBV5-1 and J is TRBJ2-6; 7 bases agree with TRBD2. CDR3 size: 18 residues. The germline V gene encodes CDR1 SGHRS and CDR2 YFSETQ. V lost 0 bases and J lost 0; bases outside the gene matches: 6.

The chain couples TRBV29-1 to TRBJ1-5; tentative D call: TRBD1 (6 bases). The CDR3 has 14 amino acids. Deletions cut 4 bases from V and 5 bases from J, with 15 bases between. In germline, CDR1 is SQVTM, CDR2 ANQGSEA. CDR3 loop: CSVVRAGVDQPQHF. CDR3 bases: TGCAGCGTTGTTAGGGCAGGGGTCGATCAGCCCCAGCATTTT.

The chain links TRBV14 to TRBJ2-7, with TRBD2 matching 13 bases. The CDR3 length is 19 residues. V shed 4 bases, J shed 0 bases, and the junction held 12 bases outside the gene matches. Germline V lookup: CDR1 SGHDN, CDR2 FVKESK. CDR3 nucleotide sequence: TGTGCCAGCAGCCCCTTGTACGGGACTAGCGGGATCAGCTCCTACGAGCAGTACTTC. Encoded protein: CASSPLYGTSGISSYEQYF.

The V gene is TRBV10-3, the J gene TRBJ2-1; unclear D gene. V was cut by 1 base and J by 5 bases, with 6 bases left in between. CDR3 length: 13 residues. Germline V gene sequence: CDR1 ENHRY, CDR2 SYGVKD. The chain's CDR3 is CAISEYANNEQFF. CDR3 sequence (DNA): TGTGCCATCAGTGAGTACGCTAACAATGAGCAGTTCTTC.

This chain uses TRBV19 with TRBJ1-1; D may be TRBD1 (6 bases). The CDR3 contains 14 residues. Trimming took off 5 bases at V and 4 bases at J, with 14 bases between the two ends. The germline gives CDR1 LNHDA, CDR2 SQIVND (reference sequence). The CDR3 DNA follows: TGTGCCAGTAGTCGTGACAGGCAGGGCACTGAAGCTTTCTTT. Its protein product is CASSRDRQGTEAFF.

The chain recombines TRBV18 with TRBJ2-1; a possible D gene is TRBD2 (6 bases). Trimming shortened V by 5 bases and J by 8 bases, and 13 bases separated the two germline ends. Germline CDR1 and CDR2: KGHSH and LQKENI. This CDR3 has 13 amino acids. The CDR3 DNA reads TGTGCCAGCTCAACCGGCGGGGTAGATGAGCAGTTCTTC. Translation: CASSTGGVDEQFF.

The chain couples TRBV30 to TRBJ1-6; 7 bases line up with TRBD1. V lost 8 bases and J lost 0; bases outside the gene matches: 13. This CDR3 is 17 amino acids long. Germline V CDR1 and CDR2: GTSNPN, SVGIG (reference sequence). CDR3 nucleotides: TGTGCCGCCCGCGACAGGGTTTCAAGCTCCTATAATTCACCCCTCCACTTT. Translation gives CAARDRVSSSYNSPLHF.

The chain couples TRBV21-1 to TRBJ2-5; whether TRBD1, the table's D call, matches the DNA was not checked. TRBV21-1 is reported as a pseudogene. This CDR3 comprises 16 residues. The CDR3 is CASSSRDNPRGETQYF. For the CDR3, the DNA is TGTGCCAGCAGCAGCCGGGACAATCCTCGAGGGGAGACCCAGTACTTC.